These 31 T cell receptor beta chains came from one sample sequenced in a study of blood T cells in healthy people across ages. A second PCR of roughly 7 to 11 cycles used a sample-barcoded 5' primer and a J-beta primer mix. In TCRdb, the 5' RACE reads were re-called with MiXCR into one record per CDR3 protein. The table includes more than 1.4 million distinct CDR3 sequences, about 40% detected once. Source material: blood. All receptors come from a woman aged 18-29 years in good health.

V is TRBV4-3 and J is TRBJ2-1; D not certain. Germline V gene sequence: CDR1 LGHNA, CDR2 YSLEER. The ends were cut back, 4 bases at V and 9 bases at J, with 16 bases in the middle. The CDR3 runs 14 residues. CDR3 sequence (DNA): TGCGCCAGCAGCCCGCGGACCGGAATGGGTGAGCAGTTCTTC. It yields the protein CASSPRTGMGEQFF.

This clonotype appeared a few times. The rearrangement uses TRBV12-3 or TRBV12-4 and TRBJ2-7; 10 nucleotides align to TRBD2. V dropped 1 base and J dropped 5; count of bases not matched to a gene: 5. The CDR3 runs 15 residues. In nucleotides, the CDR3 is TGTGCCAGCAGTTTAGTCCTAGCGGGGGAGAACGAGCAGTACTTC. Its translation: CASSLVLAGENEQYF.

This clonotype occurred many times. The V gene is TRBV12-3 or TRBV12-4, the J gene TRBJ1-2; 8 nucleotides match TRBD1. CDR3 length equals 12 residues. With V trimmed by 3 bases and J by 8 bases, 2 bases remained unmatched. The CDR3 protein is CASSFGTGGYTF. The CDR3 region has the DNA TGTGCCAGCAGTTTCGGGACAGGAGGCTACACCTTC.

V usage is TRBV7-2 and J usage is TRBJ2-7, with D unresolved. Between the trimmed V and J ends, which lost 0 bases and 2 bases, there was a span of 11 bases. CDR1 and CDR2 (germline): SGHTA, FQGNSA. The CDR3 is made up of 15 amino acids. The CDR3 coding sequence is TGTGCCAGCAGCTTAGCAGTCGGAAGCGCCTACGAGCAGTACTTC. Translated, it gives CASSLAVGSAYEQYF.

The V gene is TRBV9, the J gene TRBJ1-1; D gene ambiguous. The V end was cut by 0 bases, the J end by 3 bases, with 21 bases between. CDR3 length: 18 amino acids. Germline V gene sequence: CDR1 SGDLS, CDR2 YYNGEE. Here the CDR3 reads CASSVEDQGPFWDTEAFF. DNA for the CDR3: TGTGCCAGCAGCGTAGAAGACCAAGGGCCTTTTTGGGACACTGAAGCTTTCTTT.

This clonotype has more than one count but fewer than ten. The chain combines TRBV7-2 with TRBJ1-2; no reliable D call. The V gene lost 1 base and the J gene lost 8 bases, with 8 bases spanning the gap. From germline, CDR1 is SGHTA and CDR2 FQGNSA. The CDR3 consists of 12 residues. CDR3 protein: CASSLVREGYTF. The DNA for the CDR3 is TGTGCCAGCAGCTTAGTGAGGGAAGGCTACACCTTC.

This chain uses TRBV9 with TRBJ2-5, with D perhaps TRBD1 (5 bases). The DNA end lines up better with TRBJ2-7; the J call may be wrong. Germline CDR1 reads SGDLS; CDR2 reads YYNGEE. The length of the CDR3 is 15 residues. CDR3 residues: CASSVVSLGVDEQYF. The DNA for the CDR3 is TGTGCCAGCAGCGTAGTTTCCCTAGGGGTCGACGAGCAGTACTTC.

This clonotype turned up a few times. The chain carries TRBV6-2 or TRBV6-3 and TRBJ1-2; 7 positions match TRBD1. The CDR3 spans 13 residues. Germline V lookup: CDR1 MNHEY, CDR2 SVGEGT. Trimming cost V 6 bases and J 5 bases; bases outside gene matches: 6. The CDR3 region has the DNA TGTGCCAGCAGCGATGGACAGGCGTATGGCTACACCTTC. Translated, it gives CASSDGQAYGYTF.

The J gene is TRBJ2-5, the V gene TRBV7-8; D is ambiguous. The DNA end favors TRBJ2-1, so the J call may be wrong. Germline lookup yields CDR1 SGHVS and CDR2 FQNEAQ. CDR3 length equals 15 residues. The CDR3 is CASSLSLAVQETQFF. The DNA of the CDR3 is TGTGCCAGCAGCTTATCGTTGGCAGTTCAAGAGACCCAGTTCTTC.

This clonotype was counted between two and nine times. The gene calls are TRBV5-6 and TRBJ2-3; 9 bases align to TRBD2. In germline, CDR1 is SGHDT, CDR2 YYEEEE. V trimming: 4 bases; J trimming: 4 bases; junction bases outside the gene matches: 7. The CDR3 runs 15 residues. The CDR3 reads CASSLVAGEADTQYF. In DNA form, the CDR3 reads TGTGCCAGCAGCCTGGTAGCGGGGGAAGCAGATACGCAGTATTTT.

This chain connects TRBV3-1 to TRBJ1-6; perhaps TRBD1 as D (5 bases). Germline-derived CDR1 and CDR2 are LGHDT and YNNKEL (reference sequence). The CDR3 is 16 residues long. V lost 2 bases, J lost 0 bases, and 8 bases lay in between. This CDR3 is CASSQQGSSYNSPLHF. Written as DNA, the CDR3 is TGTGCCAGCAGCCAACAGGGTAGCTCCTATAATTCACCCCTCCACTTT.

This clonotype showed up just a few times. The chain has TRBV7-2 and TRBJ2-7, with D maybe TRBD1 (6 bases). Trimming removed 1 base at V and 7 bases at J, with 17 bases between. Germline CDR1 reads SGHTA; CDR2 reads FQGNSA. The CDR3 is 15 residues long. In DNA form, the CDR3 reads TGTGCCAGCAGCTTAGACAGGGTAACCCCTGATGAGCAGTACTTC. This sequence encodes CASSLDRVTPDEQYF.

This CDR3 is CASSYPVPGQGAVTEAFF. The CDR3 coding sequence is TGTGCCAGCAGTTACCCCGTCCCGGGACAGGGGGCGGTCACTGAAGCTTTCTTT. The chain carries TRBV6-5 and TRBJ1-1; TRBD1 aligns across 12 bases. This CDR3 is built from 18 residues. The V segment lost 2 bases and the J segment 4 bases; nucleotides outside the gene matches: 11. The V gene's germline CDR1 is MNHEY and CDR2 SVGAGI.

This clonotype was seen a few times. This chain connects TRBV28 to TRBJ2-7; TRBD2 matches 11 bases. The CDR3 spans 15 residues. The junction had 3 bases not matched to a gene; V was cut back by 3 bases and J by 2 bases. Germline CDR1 reads MDHEN; CDR2 reads SYDVKM. This CDR3 is CASSFVLAGAYEQYF. Written as DNA, the CDR3 is TGTGCCAGCAGTTTTGTACTAGCGGGGGCCTACGAGCAGTACTTC.

The rearrangement uses TRBV5-1 and TRBJ2-2; 9 nucleotides line up with TRBD1. V trimming: 4 bases; J trimming: 4 bases; junction bases outside the gene matches: 5. The CDR3 extends over 15 amino acids. Germline CDR1 is SGHRS and CDR2 is YFSETQ. The DNA for the CDR3 is TGCGCCAGCAGCCCCGGGACAGGGCTCACCGGGGAGCTGTTTTTT. Translating it yields CASSPGTGLTGELFF.

This sequence joins TRBV3-1 and TRBJ2-1; TRBD2 agrees at 10 bases. From germline, CDR1 is LGHDT and CDR2 YNNKEL (reference sequence). Germline trimming cut 3 bases from V and 5 bases from J; bases unmatched to any gene: 4. The CDR3 loop spans 15 amino acids. The CDR3 DNA reads as TGTGCCAGCAGCCACCATAGCGGGGGGAACAATGAGCAGTTCTTC. Protein product: CASSHHSGGNNEQFF.

This clonotype has only a few counts. The chain links TRBV24-1 to TRBJ2-7, with 7 positions matching TRBD1. Per germline, CDR1 KGHDR and CDR2 SFDVKD. This CDR3 has 15 residues. V lost 10 bases, J lost 0 bases, and 11 bases stayed unmatched. The CDR3: CATAGVDRISYEQYF. The CDR3 bases are TGTGCCACAGCAGGAGTGGACAGGATCTCCTACGAGCAGTACTTC.

This chain links TRBV7-2 with TRBJ2-2; TRBD2 aligns across 7 bases. With 4 bases clipped from V and 4 bases from J, the junction kept 9 bases outside the gene matches. The CDR3 contains 16 residues. The germline CDR1 and CDR2 sequences are SGHTA and FQGNSA. The CDR3 DNA is TGTGCCAGCAGCTCTGTGACTAGCCGGGGCACCGGGGAGCTGTTTTTT. It codes for CASSSVTSRGTGELFF.

The V gene is TRBV7-6, the J gene TRBJ2-7; 9 bases align to TRBD1. V lost 6 bases to trimming and J lost 0 bases; unmatched junction nucleotides: 6. Germline V gene sequence: CDR1 SGHVS, CDR2 FNYEAQ. The CDR3 spans 15 residues. CDR3 residues: CASSRGQGYSYEQYF. The DNA of the CDR3 is TGTGCCAGCAGTCGGGGACAGGGTTACTCCTACGAGCAGTACTTC.

J is TRBJ2-7 and V is TRBV12-5, with 7 bases aligning to TRBD1. Germline lookup yields CDR1 LGHNT and CDR2 FRNRAP. CDR3 size: 14 residues. V gave up 6 bases and J gave up 2 bases; unmatched junction bases: 7. CDR3 residues: CASGMTGRAYEQYF. In DNA form, the CDR3 reads TGTGCTAGTGGGATGACAGGGAGAGCCTACGAGCAGTACTTC. Using reference TRBV12-5 and TRBJ2-7 for the parts outside the CDR3, the full variable domain is DARVTQTPRHKVTEMGQEVTMRCQPILGHNTVFWYRQTMMQGLELLAYFRNRAPLDDSGMPKDRFSAEMPDATLATLKIQPSEPRDSAVYFCASGMTGRAYEQYFGPGTRLTVT.

The chain recombines TRBV20-1 with TRBJ2-1; D is uncertain. V lost 2 bases and J 5 bases, leaving 7 bases between the germline ends. CDR3 length: 12 amino acids. Germline V CDR1 and CDR2: DFQATT, SNEGSKA (reference sequence). The CDR3 DNA reads TGCAGTGCTAGACGCGGTCACAATGAGCAGTTCTTC. This gives the protein CSARRGHNEQFF.

This clonotype was seen more than once but under ten times. The chain joins TRBV12-3 or TRBV12-4 to TRBJ2-3; 8 bases agree with TRBD1. The CDR3 covers 15 residues. V trimming: 4 bases; J trimming: 2 bases; junction bases outside the gene matches: 5. This chain's CDR3 is CASSYRQGTTDTQYF. The CDR3, as DNA: TGTGCCAGCAGTTACCGACAGGGGACCACAGATACGCAGTATTTT.

The chain employs TRBV7-3 and TRBJ2-5; D is possibly TRBD2 (6 bases). The CDR3 has 13 residues. Germline CDR1 SGHTA, CDR2 FQGTGA. The ends were cut back, 0 bases at V and 11 bases at J, with 13 bases in the middle. For the CDR3, the DNA is TGTGCCAGCAGCTTAACGTCTGGGACTGAGCAGTACTTC. Amino acid sequence: CASSLTSGTEQYF.

A word on this clonotype: Since a much larger clone is just one base distant, this may be a read error. The chain is built from TRBV6-6 and TRBJ1-6; 7 bases map to TRBD1. V lost 0 bases to trimming and J lost 7 bases; unmatched junction nucleotides: 3. CDR1 and CDR2 from the germline V gene are MNHNY and SVGAGI (reference sequence). This CDR3 spans 15 amino acids. CDR3 protein: CASSYSRQGNSPLHF. DNA for the CDR3: TGTGCCAGCAGTTACTCGAGACAGGGAAATTCACCCCTCCACTTT.

This chain joins TRBV7-2 and TRBJ2-3, with D perhaps matching TRBD1 or TRBD2 (6 bases each). Germline V lookup: CDR1 SGHTA, CDR2 FQGNSA. The CDR3 extends over 14 amino acids. V was trimmed by 8 bases and J by 4 bases, leaving 16 bases between them. Here the CDR3 DNA reads TGTGCCAGCGGACACCGGGGGCCCGCAGATACGCAGTATTTT. This codes for CASGHRGPADTQYF.

This rearrangement joins TRBV16 to TRBJ1-1; possibly TRBD1 for D (5 bases). V lost 2 bases and J 5 bases, leaving 15 bases between the germline ends. The germline V gene encodes CDR1 KGHSY and CDR2 FQNENV. The CDR3 length is 15 residues. The CDR3 coding sequence is TGTGCCAGCAGCCAAGTGAGGGGAGAACGGACTGAAGCTTTCTTT. As protein: CASSQVRGERTEAFF.

This clonotype was observed a handful of times. This chain connects TRBV4-1 to TRBJ1-2; D is perhaps TRBD1 (6 bases). This CDR3 has 15 amino acids. In germline, CDR1 is MGHRA, CDR2 YSYEKL. V shed 0 bases and J shed 4 bases, with 12 bases lying between them. The CDR3 DNA follows: TGCGCCAGCAGCCAAGATCCAGGGGTACGCTATGGCTACACCTTC. Protein product: CASSQDPGVRYGYTF.

Only a few counts were recorded for this clonotype. The chain joins TRBV9 to TRBJ1-6; D call uncertain. Germline V gives CDR1 SGDLS, CDR2 YYNGEE. Trimming stripped 0 bases from V and 8 bases from J, with 6 bases between. This CDR3 region has 13 residues. CDR3 DNA: TGTGCCAGCAGCGTAGCTCTGGATTCACCCCTCCACTTT. Residues: CASSVALDSPLHF.

This clonotype was picked up one time. The rearrangement links TRBV11-3 to TRBJ2-2, with 9 positions matching TRBD2. J gave up 3 bases and V 0 bases, and 5 bases lay outside the gene matches. In germline, CDR1 is SGHNT, CDR2 YENEEA. This CDR3 is 17 amino acids long. CDR3 sequence (DNA): TGTGCCAGCAGCTTAGATCACAAGCGGGGGGACACCGGGGAGCTGTTTTTT. Amino acids: CASSLDHKRGDTGELFF.

This chain joins TRBV29-1 and TRBJ1-1; D is undetermined. CDR3 size: 12 residues. Trimming took 5 bases from V and 1 from J, leaving 8 bases between them. Germline CDR1 reads SQVTM; CDR2 reads ANQGSEA. CDR3 region: CSVLEKNTEAFF. In DNA, the CDR3 is TGCAGCGTTCTTGAGAAGAACACTGAAGCTTTCTTT.

Relative to its sample, this clonotype is medium-sized. The chain has TRBV20-1 and TRBJ2-5, with 11 positions matching TRBD2. The CDR3 is 14 residues long. Germline V CDR1 and CDR2: DFQATT, SNEGSKA (reference sequence). V was pared by 3 bases and J by 2 bases, with 2 bases of the junction left unmatched. The CDR3: CSARGLAEQETQYF. The CDR3 DNA reads TGCAGTGCTAGGGGACTAGCGGAACAAGAGACCCAGTACTTC.